These 16 T cell receptor beta chains were all obtained from the same sample, sequenced in a study of blood T cell repertoires in COVID-19. This table comes from immunoSEQ multiplex PCR, and its TCRdb copy is limited to in-frame clones, with some not included. There are some 100,000 clones in the sample; roughly 82% occur only once, and 25% lies in the top ten. Material: peripheral blood. These receptors all stem from a human donor in a cohort sampled during active COVID-19.

This clone was seen a handful of times. The CDR3 bases are TGTGCCAGCAGTTTATTAGGGGGACCTACGAACACCGGGGAGCTGTTTTTT. Its protein is CASSLLGGPTNTGELFF. V is TRBV28 and J is TRBJ2-2; maybe TRBD1 (6 bases). Trimming removed 1 base from V and 0 bases from J, with 12 bases in between. This CDR3 has 17 amino acids. Germline CDR1 is MDHEN and CDR2 is SYDVKM.

The chain recombines TRBV2 with TRBJ2-7, with TRBD2 identical over 14 bases. The germline gives CDR1 SNHLY, CDR2 FYNNEI. The CDR3 length is 13 residues. CDR3 region: CASGLAGGYEQYF. For the CDR3, the DNA is TGTGCTAGTGGACTAGCGGGGGGATACGAGCAGTACTTC.

V and J are TRBV6-2 or TRBV6-3 and TRBJ2-7; possible D gene TRBD1, 5 bases. Germline assignment: CDR1 MNHEY and CDR2 SVGEGT. Between the trimmed V and J ends, which lost 0 bases and 5 bases, there was a span of 11 bases. This CDR3 has 14 residues. This chain's CDR3 is CASSYSQGWNEQYF. Here the CDR3 DNA reads TGTGCCAGCAGTTACTCTCAGGGCTGGAACGAGCAGTACTTC.

The chain joins TRBV6-1 to TRBJ1-3; D might be TRBD1 (6 bases). The germline V and J ends were trimmed by 4 bases and 0 bases, with 25 bases remaining between them. CDR3 length equals 20 residues. The germline V gene has CDR1 MNHNS and CDR2 SASEGT. DNA of the CDR3: TGTGCCAGCAGTGTTCCCGGCAGGGGTCCCCTTCTTTTCTCTGGAAACACCATATATTTT. As protein: CASSVPGRGPLLFSGNTIYF.

Notes on this clone: Other DNA sequences within the sample encode an identical CDR3. This chain joins TRBV7-2 and TRBJ2-6; 7 nucleotides agree with TRBD1. The germline gives CDR1 SGHTA, CDR2 FQGNSA. The CDR3 has 16 amino acids. The junction had 2 bases not matched to a gene; V was cut back by 1 base and J by 2 bases. The CDR3 bases are TGTGCCAGCAGCTTAGGAACAGGGGCTGGGGCCAACGTCCTGACTTTC. Translation gives CASSLGTGAGANVLTF.

This clone was detected only a few times. The chain is built from TRBV6-2 or TRBV6-3 and TRBJ2-3, with a possible D match to TRBD1 (5 bases). There are 14 residues in the CDR3. V was cut by 4 bases and J by 5 bases, with 13 bases left in between. CDR1 is MNHEY, CDR2 SVGEGT, per germline. Here the CDR3 reads CASSLGRDIDTQYF. CDR3 sequence (DNA): TGTGCCAGCAGTTTGGGCAGGGATATAGATACGCAGTATTTT.

This clone was seen only once. This sequence joins TRBV24-1 and TRBJ2-1, with TRBD1 matching 9 bases. Germline CDR1 is KGHDR and CDR2 is SFDVKD. There are 17 residues in the CDR3. Trimming at V came to 2 bases and at J to 3 bases, leaving 7 bases not matched to a gene. CDR3: CATSDSAGTGYYNEQFF. The CDR3, as DNA: TGTGCCACCAGTGATTCAGCCGGGACAGGGTACTACAATGAGCAGTTCTTC.

The gene calls are TRBV6-5 and TRBJ2-3; 9 bases fit TRBD1. The CDR3 spans 15 residues. Per germline, CDR1 MNHEY and CDR2 SVGAGI. After removal of 10 bases from V and 1 base from J, the junction contained 9 bases not matched to a gene. In DNA form, the CDR3 reads TGTGCCACCTTTCTAAGGGACAGGGGCACAGATACGCAGTATTTT. It is translated as CATFLRDRGTDTQYF.

The chain is built from TRBV27 and TRBJ1-4, with 7 bases aligning to TRBD1. V shed 6 bases and J 4 bases; nucleotides not matched to a gene: 8. Germline CDR1 reads MNHEY; CDR2 reads SMNVEV (reference sequence). CDR3 size: 15 residues. The CDR3 region is CASRPMGQNNEKLFF. In nucleotides, the CDR3 is TGTGCCAGCAGACCCATGGGACAGAATAATGAAAAACTGTTTTTT.

This clone was observed at least ten times. The rearrangement links TRBV4-3 to TRBJ2-5, with 10 bases matching TRBD2. Germline V CDR1 and CDR2: LGHNA, YSLEER. The J segment lost 5 bases and the V segment lost 4 bases, leaving 13 bases of the junction unmatched. This CDR3 has 17 residues. CDR3 DNA: TGCGCCAGCAGCCCCGGCGCGACTAGCGGGTATTTGGAGACCCAGTACTTC. It translates to CASSPGATSGYLETQYF.

V is TRBV27 and J is TRBJ2-1, with 12 bases matching TRBD2. With V trimmed by 5 bases and J by 5 bases, 10 bases remained unmatched. The CDR3 is 17 amino acids. The germline gives CDR1 MNHEY, CDR2 SMNVEV (reference sequence). The CDR3 coding sequence is TGTGCCAGCAGTCCAGGACTAGCGGGAATATCTAACAATGAGCAGTTCTTC. It codes for CASSPGLAGISNNEQFF.

In this sample, this clone turned up once. The chain recombines TRBV5-4 with TRBJ2-3, with D possibly matching TRBD2 (5 bases). Deletions cut 4 bases from V and 5 bases from J, with 14 bases between. Germline CDR1 reads SGHNT; CDR2 reads YYREEE (reference sequence). The CDR3 length is 14 residues. The chain's CDR3 is CASSPGVAEDTQYF. The CDR3, as DNA: TGTGCCAGCAGCCCCGGGGTAGCAGAAGATACGCAGTATTTT.

This clone was counted only a few times. This chain joins TRBV27 and TRBJ1-2; 10 bases line up with TRBD1. Germline-derived CDR1 and CDR2 are MNHEY and SMNVEV (reference sequence). J was trimmed by 5 bases and V by 6 bases; bases with no gene match: 6. This CDR3 is built from 14 residues. CDR3 loop: CASRRGQGFYGYTF. The CDR3 DNA sequence: TGTGCCAGCAGGCGGGGACAGGGGTTTTATGGCTACACCTTC.

The chain links TRBV7-3 to TRBJ2-1; TRBD2 agrees at 9 bases. Germline-derived CDR1 and CDR2 are SGHTA and FQGTGA. The CDR3 totals 16 residues. Unmatched junction bases numbered 14, after V lost 5 bases and J lost 9 bases. CDR3 nucleotides: TGTGCCAGCAGCCCCGCGGCACAGCGGGGGGCCGGTGAGCAGTTCTTC. Translating gives CASSPAAQRGAGEQFF.

V and J are TRBV29-1 and TRBJ2-7; a weak D match, TRBD1 (6 bases). With 5 bases removed from V and 1 base from J, the gap between germline ends came to 15 bases. The CDR3 totals 14 residues. Germline CDR1 reads SQVTM; CDR2 reads ANQGSEA. The CDR3 nucleotides read TGCAGCGTTCTAAGGACAGAGCAATCCTACGAGCAGTACTTC. Translating it yields CSVLRTEQSYEQYF.

The CDR3 here is CASSPPKGVNEKLFF. CDR3 DNA: TGTGCCAGCAGTCCCCCCAAAGGGGTTAATGAAAAACTGTTTTTT. The chain carries TRBV28 and TRBJ1-4, with D perhaps matching TRBD1 (5 bases). The V and J ends lost 5 bases and 4 bases respectively, with 14 bases between them. The CDR3 runs 15 residues. Germline CDR1 is MDHEN and CDR2 is SYDVKM.